This T cell receptor beta chain comes out of a study of vaccination and CD4 T cells after COVID-19 (dated by TCRdb to 2022 to 2024). Regarding the complete study: SARS-CoV-2 positivity had been established in the convalescent patients by nasal swab PCR, and mild disease was recorded in nine of these patients and severe disease in one. In the convalescent cohort there were six males and four females, among whom were two Hispanic individuals, seven Caucasians, two Asians and one multiracial person. Participants got two doses of the Pfizer-BioNTech BNT162b2 vaccine (n=8) or two doses of the Moderna mRNA-1273 vaccine (n=2). Post-COVID blood samples from convalescent patients were collected a median of around 110 days after diagnosis, with a range of roughly 35 to 180 days. The time from the second vaccine dose to post-vaccine blood sampling had a median of roughly 72 days and ranged from about 12 to 250 days. Culture stimuli were overlapping spike peptide pools from SARS-CoV-2 and from the common cold coronaviruses HCoV-NL63, HCoV-OC43 and HCoV-229E. Control cultures received a CEFX viral epitope pool as the positive control, an HIV-1 Nef peptide pool as the negative control, or no peptide. In ten to eleven COVID-19 convalescent patients and several infection-naive healthy vaccine recipients, the spike-specific CD4+ TCR repertoire before mRNA vaccination was compared with the repertoire after mRNA vaccination.

Regarding this clonotype: It has no known antigen specificity. Base qualities are not recorded, but no much larger clone differs from it by a single base.

The investigation overall reported the following: Although the median number of SARS-CoV-2-reactive clonotypes went up from 20 to 25 after infection to approximately 40 after vaccination, the increase was not significant. In convalescent patients, a median roughly 83% of post-vaccine SARS-CoV-2-reactive clones were detected only after vaccination, and vaccine-specific priming was suggested by this finding. Relatively few convalescent patients were included in the study, and early timepoints after natural infection were not analyzed. Of the vaccine-specific clones found in convalescent patients, nearly all (304 of 307) were mono-reactive for SARS-CoV-2 spike instead of being cross-reactive with common cold coronaviruses.

The treatment or condition label on this specimen signifies: approximately 10-day PBMC culture with coronavirus spike peptide pools or control peptides (ViraFEST assay). To expand antigen-specific T cells with peptide pools and then pick out the expanded clonotypes through TCR sequencing, the study relied on the ViraFEST assay. Positive SARS-CoV-2 PCR tests in the convalescent patients dated from March to December 2020, before Alpha, Beta and Delta variants emerged in the United States. Over 1.5 million PBMCs per well were cultured in IMDM with approximately 5.5% human AB serum and about 9.7 IU/ml IL-2, plus 10 ug/ml peptide pools. Half of the culture medium was replaced with fresh IL-2-containing medium on days 3 and 7. Once the cells had been in culture for around nine days, the EasySep CD4+ T cell isolation kit was used to isolate CD4+ T cells by negative selection. PBMCs were separated from whole blood using Ficoll-Paque Plus gradient centrifugation and then either used fresh or cryopreserved at -140C. Triplicate wells were generally used for each culture condition.

The CDR3, from cysteine to phenylalanine, totals 15 residues. Solely the CDR3 DNA is kept, with 45 bases framed from the first base. For this chain, trimming is 2 bases at the V end and 5 bases at the J end, and the number of junction bases without a gene match is 6. Per the germline V gene (reference sequence), DFQATT is the CDR1 and SNEGSKA is the CDR2. Receptors were amplified or captured by PCR. TCR sequencing of DNA from cultured CD4+ T cells used the Oncomine TCR Beta short-read assay at the Johns Hopkins FTIC core. Genomic DNA was extracted from the cultured CD4+ T cells with the QIAamp micro DNA kit. Oncomine TCR Beta libraries made from cultured CD4+ T cells were pooled using unique dual indexes and sequenced on an Illumina iSeq 100. Regarding the original processing steps: Non-productive sequences were filtered out, and CDR3s that did not start with C, did not end with F or W, or were shorter than 7 amino acids were discarded. The MANAFEST web application was used to identify antigen-specific clonotypes by comparing peptide-stimulated wells against reference wells and other culture wells. Positive clones required FDR below 0.05, an odds ratio above 5, and productive frequency above 0.1% in at least two of three replicate wells. A clonotype was classed as cross-reactive if the clonotype showed significant expansion both in SARS-CoV-2 spike wells and in at least one common cold coronavirus spike condition. CDR3 homology was assessed with Levenshtein distances (stringdist) and unrooted phylogenetic trees (ape) in R version 3.6.1. The public reads were reanalyzed by TCRdb: fastp trimming at Q25, MiXCR alignment, in-frame beta chains only. Rows with a matching CDR3 protein are joined into one entry that keeps the most common DNA and genes. The V and J calls and clone size come from TCRdb's table, not from the authors' own analysis. For this sample the table gives 5,000 to 6,500 distinct CDR3 sequences, of which under 40% were detected only once. Jointly, the top ten make up 34% of the sample.

The rearranged segments are TRBV20-1 and TRBJ2-1; 10 junctional bases match TRBD2. The input for sequencing was CD4+ T cells from blood, cultured in vitro, taken after SARS-CoV-2 vaccination. This sequence was found in a human donor who had recovered from COVID-19. The DNA sequence is given as TGCAGTGCTAGACTCCCACTAGCGGGGAACAATGAGCAGTTCTTC. Its protein is CSARLPLAGNNEQFF.